This passage covers 2 T cell receptor beta chains from one sample sequenced in a study of CD8 T cells in ankylosing spondylitis. TCRdb called the 5' RACE reads again in MiXCR, with one record for every CDR3 protein. The data hold about 44,000 distinct CDR3 sequences, with approximately 10% observed a single time. Sequencing was done on a sample of blood, either unsorted or a sorted T cell fraction (not recorded which). The receptor source for this set is a male donor with ankylosing spondylitis or in good health (not recorded which).

A word on this clonotype: A single base separates this from a much larger clone, so it may be a read error. The V gene is TRBV20-1, the J gene TRBJ2-7; the D is unclear. This CDR3 has 15 amino acids. Germline V gene lookup returns CDR1 DFQATT and CDR2 SNEGSKA (reference sequence). Between the trimmed V and J ends, which lost 7 bases and 3 bases, there was a span of 22 bases. The DNA of the CDR3 is TGCAGTGTTAGGAACCCCCTTGGGCTCATCTACGAGCAGTACTTC. Amino acids: CSVRNPLGLIYEQYF.

J is TRBJ2-1 and V is TRBV7-8; 13 bases match TRBD2. J lost 6 bases, V lost 4 bases, and 9 bases had no gene match. Germline CDR1 and CDR2: SGHVS and FQNEAQ. The CDR3 extends over 17 amino acids. In nucleotides, the CDR3 is TGTGCCAGCAGCTCCTTGACTAGCGGGGGGTACATCAATGAGCAGTTCTTC. It yields the protein CASSSLTSGGYINEQFF.